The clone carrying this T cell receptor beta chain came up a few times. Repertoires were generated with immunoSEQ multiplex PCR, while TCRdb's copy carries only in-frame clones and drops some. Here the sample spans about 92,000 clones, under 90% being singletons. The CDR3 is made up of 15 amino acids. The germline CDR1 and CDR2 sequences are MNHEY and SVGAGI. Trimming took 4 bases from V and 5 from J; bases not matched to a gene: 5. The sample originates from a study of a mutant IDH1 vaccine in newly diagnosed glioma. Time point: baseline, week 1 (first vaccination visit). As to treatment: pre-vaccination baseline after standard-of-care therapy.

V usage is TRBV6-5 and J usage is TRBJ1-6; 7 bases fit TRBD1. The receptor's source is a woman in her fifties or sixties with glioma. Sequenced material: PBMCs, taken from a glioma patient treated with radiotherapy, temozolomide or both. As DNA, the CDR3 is TGTGCCAGCAGTTCTGCCGGGACAGATAATTCACCCCTCCACTTT. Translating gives CASSSAGTDNSPLHF.